This TCR beta chain derives from a study of T-cell reconstitution after alpha-beta-depleted transplantation in children. For TCRbeta, the library was prepared with unique molecular identifiers. TCRdb reprocessed the PCR reads with MiXCR, giving one entry per CDR3 protein. Found here are some 600,000 distinct CDR3 sequences, around 16% of them singletons; the top ten hold 0.85% to 1.3%. This clonotype turned up a few times. V was pared by 8 bases and J by 1 base, with 7 bases of the junction left unmatched. The CDR3 is 15 amino acids. In germline, CDR1 is MNHNS, CDR2 SASEGT. The source was PBMCs from the stem cell graft donor, collected from the stem cell graft. V gene TRBV6-1 combines with J gene TRBJ2-2; 7 nucleotides align to TRBD1. This TCR derives from a human donor who donated a stem cell graft to a child with acute myeloid leukemia. This CDR3 is CASGARGLNTGELFF. In nucleotides, the CDR3 is TGTGCCAGCGGGGCCAGGGGGTTGAACACCGGGGAGCTGTTTTTT.